The source of this TCR beta chain is a study of CD8+ T cells in alopecia areata. Study conclusions and caveats: Normal skin's resident alphabeta T cells are sequenced alongside lesional scalp T cells. Mice showed TCR sharing more clearly than patients did, possibly owing to HLA.

Germline CDR1 reads SGHDT; CDR2 reads YYEEEE. Trimming stripped 0 bases from V and 0 bases from J, with 8 bases between. CDR3 length equals 15 residues. Points on this clone: Its antigen is unidentified.

The authors sorted CD4+ and CD8+ T cells from PBMCs. After isolation, RNA underwent reverse transcription to generate cDNA as the sequencing template. Some clones are missing from TCRdb's copy, which holds only in-frame ones; the method was immunoSEQ multiplex PCR. The profile shows about 140,000 clones, approximately 56% of them singletons. The chain recombines TRBV5-6 with TRBJ2-3, with a tentative D call TRBD2 (6 bases). This clonotype was obtained from a human donor in good health. What was sequenced was CD8+ T cells sorted from blood. Here the CDR3 DNA reads TGTGCCAGCAGCTTGGCTGCGGGAAGCACAGATACGCAGTATTTT. Its translation: CASSLAAGSTDTQYF.